The rows below give T cell receptor beta chains drawn from one sample of a study of CD8+ T cells in alopecia areata. Assay: immunoSEQ multiplex PCR; the TCRdb copy retains only in-frame clones and omits some. The sample contains about 180,000 clones, about 47% of which appear only once. This sample comprised CD8+ T cells sorted from blood, obtained at approximately week 52, from a patient treated with tofacitinib. Receptors originate from a human donor with alopecia areata. Each CDR3 is given with its conserved first and last residue. The D gene is left open where the match is weak. Clone sizes are given selectively: once, few, many, or a class where the clone is expanded.

>-|-|TRBJ2-1|TRBV13
CASSLEGGRQFF
TGTGCCAGCAGCTTAGAAGGGGGGCGCCAGTTCTTC
>-|-|TRBJ1-5|TRBV7-9
CASSLGTEFDQPQHF
TGTGCCAGCAGCTTAGGGACAGAGTTCGACCAGCCCCAGCATTTT
>TRBD2|-|TRBJ2-5|TRBV6-5
CASSLLAESQETQYF
TGTGCCAGCAGCCTGCTAGCGGAGTCACAAGAGACCCAGTACTTC
>TRBD1|-|TRBJ1-3|TRBV4-2
CASSWTGNSGNTIYF
TGTGCCAGCAGTTGGACAGGCAACTCTGGAAACACCATATATTTT
>-|-|TRBJ1-1|TRBV27
CASSLLRVENTEAFF
TGTGCCAGCAGTTTATTGCGGGTGGAGAACACTGAAGCTTTCTTT
>-|-|TRBJ1-1|TRBV7-9
CASSGPGTEAFF
TGTGCCAGCAGCGGCCCCGGCACTGAAGCTTTCTTT
>-|-|TRBJ1-4|TRBV15
CATAVGGEKLFF
TGTGCCACTGCCGTGGGTGGAGAAAAACTGTTTTTT
>-|-|TRBJ1-1|TRBV7-9
CASSPHDGNTEAFF
TGTGCCAGCAGTCCTCACGATGGGAACACTGAAGCTTTCTTT
>-|few|TRBJ2-3|TRBV7-7
CASSFSRTDTQYF
TGTGCTAGCAGCTTTTCCCGCACAGATACGCAGTATTTT
>TRBD1|-|TRBJ2-1|TRBV30
CAWRGGQGDEQFF
TGTGCCTGGAGGGGGGGACAGGGCGATGAGCAGTTCTTC
>-|-|TRBJ1-3|TRBV4-3
CASSQDFGARNTIYF
TGCGCCAGCAGCCAAGATTTCGGGGCACGCAACACCATATATTTT
>-|few|TRBJ1-1|TRBV25-1
CASSESVWGPATEAFF
TGTGCCAGCAGTGAATCAGTTTGGGGCCCCGCCACTGAAGCTTTCTTT
>-|-|TRBJ2-7|TRBV19
CASSALTEAYEQYF
TGTGCCAGTAGCGCTCTAACAGAGGCCTACGAGCAGTACTTC
>TRBD2|once|TRBJ2-7|TRBV4-1
CASSPGLAGGILRYEQYF
TGCGCCAGCAGCCCCGGACTAGCGGGGGGGATACTACGCTACGAGCAGTACTTC
>-|-|TRBJ2-2|TRBV29-1
CSVRGETGELFF
TGCAGCGTACGAGGGGAGACCGGGGAGCTGTTTTTT
>TRBD2|-|TRBJ2-1|TRBV28
CASSFLAGTYEQFF
TGTGCCAGCAGTTTCCTAGCGGGGACATATGAGCAGTTCTTC
>-|-|TRBJ2-7|TRBV5-6
CASSLGQSQQYF
TGTGCCAGCAGCCTTGGACAGAGCCAGCAGTACTTC
>-|-|TRBJ2-5|TRBV9
CASNVGGNQETQYF
TGTGCCAGCAACGTAGGGGGGAATCAAGAGACCCAGTACTTC
>TRBD2|-|TRBJ2-5|TRBV13
CASSTEAGRAGETQYF
TGTGCCAGCAGCACCGAGGCGGGGAGGGCCGGGGAGACCCAGTACTTC
>TRBD1|few|TRBJ2-6|TRBV9
CASSGQGGSSGANVLTF
TGTGCCAGCAGCGGACAGGGGGGAAGCTCTGGGGCCAACGTCCTGACTTTC
>-|-|TRBJ2-7|TRBV29-1
CSVAGLGLPYEQYF
TGCAGCGTTGCAGGGTTAGGACTACCCTACGAGCAGTACTTC
>TRBD2|once|TRBJ2-1|TRBV5-4
CASPSGSYNEQFF
TGTGCCAGCCCTAGCGGTTCCTACAATGAGCAGTTCTTC
>-|-|TRBJ1-4|TRBV4-1
CASSQVLFEKLFF
TGCGCCAGCAGCCAAGTGCTCTTTGAAAAACTGTTTTTT
>TRBD1|-|TRBJ2-5|TRBV2
CASSGRTGGIQETQYF
TGTGCCAGCAGTGGTCGTACAGGGGGCATTCAAGAGACCCAGTACTTC
>-|-|TRBJ1-2|TRBV27
CASSLGLKTRGYTF
TGTGCCAGCAGTTTGGGCCTTAAAACTAGGGGCTACACCTTC
>TRBD1|-|TRBJ2-7|TRBV5-6
CASSWDRGYEQYF
TGTGCCAGCAGCTGGGACAGGGGTTACGAGCAGTACTTC
>-|-|TRBJ1-2|TRBV6-1
CASSEMGTGDGYTF
TGTGCCAGCAGTGAGATGGGTACTGGGGATGGCTACACCTTC
>TRBD1|-|TRBJ1-2|TRBV5-6
CASSFLTGVNYGYTF
TGTGCCAGCAGCTTTTTGACAGGGGTTAACTATGGCTACACCTTC
>-|-|TRBJ2-6|TRBV6-5
CASRRVSGANVLTF
TGTGCCAGCCGAAGGGTCTCTGGGGCCAACGTCCTGACTTTC
>TRBD1|few|TRBJ2-2|TRBV29-1
CSGTGAGELFF
TGCAGCGGCACAGGGGCCGGGGAGCTGTTTTTT
>TRBD2|few|TRBJ2-3|TRBV7-2
CASSLGAGDTDTQYF
TGTGCCAGCAGCTTAGGGGCGGGGGACACAGATACGCAGTATTTT
>TRBD1|-|TRBJ1-5|TRBV30
CAWGSGQGLNQPQHF
TGTGCCTGGGGCTCGGGACAGGGACTCAATCAGCCCCAGCATTTT
>TRBD1|-|TRBJ2-3|TRBV7-9
CASSLADRGLFGTQYF
TGTGCCAGCAGCTTAGCCGACAGGGGGCTGTTCGGTACGCAGTATTTT
>-|-|TRBJ1-3|TRBV7-2
CASSDLYSNSGNTIYF
TGTGCCAGCAGCGACCTTTACAGCAACTCTGGAAACACCATATATTTT
>-|-|TRBJ2-7|TRBV10-3
CAISDSVDEQYF
TGTGCCATCAGTGATTCCGTCGACGAGCAGTACTTC
>-|few|TRBJ1-2|TRBV7-9
CATPFDEGYGYTF
TGTGCCACGCCTTTCGATGAGGGCTATGGCTACACCTTC
>TRBD1|-|TRBJ1-2|TRBV20-1
CSAPTGRGYTF
TGCAGTGCCCCGACAGGGAGAGGCTACACCTTC